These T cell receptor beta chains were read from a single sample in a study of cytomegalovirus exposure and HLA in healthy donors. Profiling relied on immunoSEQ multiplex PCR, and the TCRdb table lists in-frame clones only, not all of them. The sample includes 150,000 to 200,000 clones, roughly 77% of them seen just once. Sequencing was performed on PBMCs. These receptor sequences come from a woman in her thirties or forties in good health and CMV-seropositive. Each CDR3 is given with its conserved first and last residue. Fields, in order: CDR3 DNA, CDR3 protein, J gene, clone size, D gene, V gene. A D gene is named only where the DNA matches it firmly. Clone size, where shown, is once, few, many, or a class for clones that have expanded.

CDR3nt: TGTGCCAGCAGTTTATTACTAGCGGGAGGCACCTACAATGAGCAGTTCTTC
CDR3aa: CASSLLLAGGTYNEQFF
j_gene: TRBJ2-1
abundance: .
d_gene: TRBD2
v_gene: TRBV28

CDR3nt: TGTGCCAGCACCACAGCGGGAGGCATTTACGAGCAGTACTTC
CDR3aa: CASTTAGGIYEQYF
j_gene: TRBJ2-7
abundance: .
d_gene: TRBD2
v_gene: TRBV10-3

CDR3nt: TGTGGGACAGGGGGCATCGGGGAGCTGTTTTTT
CDR3aa: CGTGGIGELFF
j_gene: TRBJ2-2
abundance: once
d_gene: TRBD1
v_gene: TRBV7-9

CDR3nt: TGTGCCAGCAGAGGGACTTTGGACTCTGGAAACACCATATATTTT
CDR3aa: CASRGTLDSGNTIYF
j_gene: TRBJ1-3
abundance: .
d_gene: .
v_gene: TRBV28

CDR3nt: TGTGCCAGCAGCTTAGGGACTAGCGGGAGTCAATATTTT
CDR3aa: CASSLGTSGSQYF
j_gene: TRBJ2-3
abundance: once
d_gene: TRBD2
v_gene: TRBV7-2

CDR3nt: TGTGCCAGTAGTACGAGATTTCTTTTAGAGACCTACGAGCAGTACTTC
CDR3aa: CASSTRFLLETYEQYF
j_gene: TRBJ2-7
abundance: .
d_gene: .
v_gene: TRBV19

CDR3nt: TGCAGTGGAGGGGGTCAAGAGACCCAGTACTTC
CDR3aa: CSGGGQETQYF
j_gene: TRBJ2-5
abundance: .
d_gene: .
v_gene: TRBV20-1

CDR3nt: TGTGCCACCAGCAAGACAGGGGCTGAAGGCTACACCTTC
CDR3aa: CATSKTGAEGYTF
j_gene: TRBJ1-2
abundance: .
d_gene: TRBD1
v_gene: TRBV15

CDR3nt: TGTGCCAGCAGCCAGCAGGACAGGGTTGGGGAAAAACTGTTTTTT
CDR3aa: CASSQQDRVGEKLFF
j_gene: TRBJ1-4
abundance: .
d_gene: TRBD1
v_gene: TRBV14

CDR3nt: TGTGCCAGCCTCTCCGGGGGATCCAAAAACATTCAGTACTTC
CDR3aa: CASLSGGSKNIQYF
j_gene: TRBJ2-4
abundance: .
d_gene: .
v_gene: TRBV6-5

CDR3nt: TGTGCCAGCAGCTTCCAGGGCCTCCAAGAGACCCAGTACTTC
CDR3aa: CASSFQGLQETQYF
j_gene: TRBJ2-5
abundance: .
d_gene: .
v_gene: TRBV5-6

CDR3nt: TGTGCCAGCAGTGAACACCAACTTTCAACTAATGAAAAACTGTTTTTT
CDR3aa: CASSEHQLSTNEKLFF
j_gene: TRBJ1-4
abundance: .
d_gene: .
v_gene: TRBV25-1

CDR3nt: TGTGCCGGGGGGGGGATACAGCGTGAAGCTTTCTTT
CDR3aa: CAGGGIQREAFF
j_gene: TRBJ1-1
abundance: .
d_gene: .
v_gene: TRBV2

CDR3nt: TGTGCCTGGACAGTTTCCTCTGGAAACACCATATATTTT
CDR3aa: CAWTVSSGNTIYF
j_gene: TRBJ1-3
abundance: .
d_gene: .
v_gene: TRBV30

CDR3nt: TGTGCCAGAAGCTTGGTACAGGGCGGGTGGACACAATCCAACAATGAGCAGTTCTTC
CDR3aa: CARSLVQGGWTQSNNEQFF
j_gene: TRBJ2-1
abundance: .
d_gene: .
v_gene: TRBV5-3

CDR3nt: TGTGCCAGCAGGTCGACAGGGGGCGGGTATGGCTACACCTTC
CDR3aa: CASRSTGGGYGYTF
j_gene: TRBJ1-2
abundance: .
d_gene: TRBD1
v_gene: TRBV28

CDR3nt: TGCGCCAGCAGCCAAGATGAGGCGCAGGGTCTCAATGAGCAGTTCTTC
CDR3aa: CASSQDEAQGLNEQFF
j_gene: TRBJ2-1
abundance: once
d_gene: .
v_gene: TRBV4-1

CDR3nt: TGTGCCAGCAGCCCGCGGACAGCCTTACTTGGCCCCGGGGAGCTGTTTTTT
CDR3aa: CASSPRTALLGPGELFF
j_gene: TRBJ2-2
abundance: .
d_gene: .
v_gene: TRBV21-1

CDR3nt: TGTGCCAGCAGCTTAGTTTATGTGGCAGGCGAGCAGTTCTTC
CDR3aa: CASSLVYVAGEQFF
j_gene: TRBJ2-1
abundance: once
d_gene: .
v_gene: TRBV11-2

CDR3nt: TGTGCCACCAGCATCCGACAGATCTCCTACGAGCAGTACTTC
CDR3aa: CATSIRQISYEQYF
j_gene: TRBJ2-7
abundance: .
d_gene: .
v_gene: TRBV15

CDR3nt: TGTGCCAGCAGCGGCGGGGGGGGGTCACCCCTCCACTTT
CDR3aa: CASSGGGGSPLHF
j_gene: TRBJ1-6
abundance: .
d_gene: .
v_gene: TRBV9

CDR3nt: TGTGCCAGCAGCTCTGCGACAGGGACAGGCTACGAGCAGTACTTC
CDR3aa: CASSSATGTGYEQYF
j_gene: TRBJ2-7
abundance: .
d_gene: TRBD1
v_gene: TRBV7-9

CDR3nt: TGCGCCAGCAGCTTGGACAGGGGCCGCAATCAGCCCCAGCATTTT
CDR3aa: CASSLDRGRNQPQHF
j_gene: TRBJ1-5
abundance: .
d_gene: TRBD1
v_gene: TRBV5-1

CDR3nt: TGTGCCAGCAGCTTAATTGTTTCTGGGGGCCATTCACCCCTCCACTTT
CDR3aa: CASSLIVSGGHSPLHF
j_gene: TRBJ1-6
abundance: .
d_gene: .
v_gene: TRBV13

CDR3nt: TGTGCCAGCAGTTCTCTAGGTAGCCTTACCTACAATGAGCAGTTCTTC
CDR3aa: CASSSLGSLTYNEQFF
j_gene: TRBJ2-1
abundance: few
d_gene: .
v_gene: TRBV28

CDR3nt: TGTGCCACCTCCGGGGACAGCTACGAGCAGTACTTC
CDR3aa: CATSGDSYEQYF
j_gene: TRBJ2-7
abundance: .
d_gene: TRBD1
v_gene: TRBV15

CDR3nt: TGTGCCAGCAGCCCAGGACTAGCGGGAAAATCCGGGACAGATACGCAGTATTTT
CDR3aa: CASSPGLAGKSGTDTQYF
j_gene: TRBJ2-3
abundance: .
d_gene: TRBD2
v_gene: TRBV13

CDR3nt: TGTGCCAGCAGCCCCCAGGGACAGGGGGCGACTCAGCCCCAGCATTTT
CDR3aa: CASSPQGQGATQPQHF
j_gene: TRBJ1-5
abundance: .
d_gene: TRBD1
v_gene: TRBV7-8

CDR3nt: TGTGCCAGCAGCCCCGTATCGACAGGGGCCTACGAGCAGTACTTC
CDR3aa: CASSPVSTGAYEQYF
j_gene: TRBJ2-7
abundance: once
d_gene: TRBD1
v_gene: TRBV6-6

CDR3nt: TGTGCTAGTGGTTTGGGAGGGGGATTTCCCGGGGAGCTGTTTTTT
CDR3aa: CASGLGGGFPGELFF
j_gene: TRBJ2-2
abundance: .
d_gene: .
v_gene: TRBV12-5

CDR3nt: TGTGCCAGCAGCCGTTATAGCGGGAGTGAGGATACGCAGTATTTT
CDR3aa: CASSRYSGSEDTQYF
j_gene: TRBJ2-3
abundance: .
d_gene: TRBD2
v_gene: TRBV7-3

CDR3nt: TGTGCCAGCAGTGCGTCAACAGGGTTGAGAACTGAAGCTTTCTTT
CDR3aa: CASSASTGLRTEAFF
j_gene: TRBJ1-1
abundance: once
d_gene: .
v_gene: TRBV6-5

CDR3nt: TGTGCCAGCAGTAGCGGGAGGGACTTATATGAGCAGTTCTTC
CDR3aa: CASSSGRDLYEQFF
j_gene: TRBJ2-1
abundance: .
d_gene: TRBD2
v_gene: TRBV2

CDR3nt: TGTGCCAGCAGCGACGGACAGGGTAGGATTATCGAGCAGTACTTC
CDR3aa: CASSDGQGRIIEQYF
j_gene: TRBJ2-7
abundance: few
d_gene: TRBD1
v_gene: TRBV7-3

CDR3nt: TGTGCCAGCAGCTTGGAACTAGCGGAAGAGACCCAGTACTTC
CDR3aa: CASSLELAEETQYF
j_gene: TRBJ2-5
abundance: .
d_gene: TRBD2
v_gene: TRBV5-4

CDR3nt: TGTTCCAGCAGCTTAGCGAGGGCTTCGTTTGGGCACGAGCAGTACTTC
CDR3aa: CSSSLARASFGHEQYF
j_gene: TRBJ2-7
abundance: .
d_gene: .
v_gene: TRBV7-9

CDR3nt: TGTGCCAGTCACCGACAGGGGAGAAGTGGAAACACCATATATTTT
CDR3aa: CASHRQGRSGNTIYF
j_gene: TRBJ1-3
abundance: .
d_gene: TRBD1
v_gene: TRBV19

CDR3nt: TGTGCCAGCAGTGAGGGGACTAGCGGGGCCCTCCAAGAGACCCAGTACTTC
CDR3aa: CASSEGTSGALQETQYF
j_gene: TRBJ2-5
abundance: few
d_gene: TRBD2
v_gene: TRBV2

CDR3nt: TGTGCCAGCAGTCGGACAGGGGGCCGGAATGAAGCTTTCTTT
CDR3aa: CASSRTGGRNEAFF
j_gene: TRBJ1-1
abundance: few
d_gene: TRBD1
v_gene: TRBV6-5

CDR3nt: TGTGCCAGCAGTGTTGGCCGGGGGTTAGGCAATCAGCCCCAGCATTTT
CDR3aa: CASSVGRGLGNQPQHF
j_gene: TRBJ1-5
abundance: .
d_gene: .
v_gene: TRBV2

CDR3nt: TGTGCCAGCAGTGACAGGGGAGCGCTCTACGAGCAGTACTTC
CDR3aa: CASSDRGALYEQYF
j_gene: TRBJ2-7
abundance: .
d_gene: .
v_gene: TRBV2

CDR3nt: TGTGCCAGCCAACCCGGGGGGGTTGATGAGCAGTTCTTC
CDR3aa: CASQPGGVDEQFF
j_gene: TRBJ2-1
abundance: .
d_gene: TRBD2
v_gene: TRBV25-1

CDR3nt: TGTGCCAGCAGTTCAGGGATCTACGAGCAGTACTTC
CDR3aa: CASSSGIYEQYF
j_gene: TRBJ2-7
abundance: .
d_gene: .
v_gene: TRBV28

CDR3nt: TGTGCCAGCAGTGATACTGGCAATCAGCCCCAGCATTTT
CDR3aa: CASSDTGNQPQHF
j_gene: TRBJ1-5
abundance: .
d_gene: .
v_gene: TRBV25-1

CDR3nt: TGTGCCAGCAGCTTGGACCAGGGGCCCTACAATGAGCAGTTCTTC
CDR3aa: CASSLDQGPYNEQFF
j_gene: TRBJ2-1
abundance: .
d_gene: .
v_gene: TRBV5-4

CDR3nt: TGCGCCAGCTCCCTTCGAAGTCCGGGACTAGCGGGAGGCTCCTACGAGCAGTACTTC
CDR3aa: CASSLRSPGLAGGSYEQYF
j_gene: TRBJ2-7
abundance: .
d_gene: TRBD2
v_gene: TRBV5-1

CDR3nt: TGCAGCGTCCGGGACAGGTCGACTAGCGGGTCCGGGGAGCTGTTTTTT
CDR3aa: CSVRDRSTSGSGELFF
j_gene: TRBJ2-2
abundance: few
d_gene: TRBD2
v_gene: TRBV29-1

CDR3nt: TGTGCCAGTAGTATGGGAGGGCCCACCGGGGAGCTGTTTTTT
CDR3aa: CASSMGGPTGELFF
j_gene: TRBJ2-2
abundance: once
d_gene: TRBD2
v_gene: TRBV19

CDR3nt: TGTGCCAGCAGCCCCCGGGACTTCGGACGGGATGAGCAGTTCTTC
CDR3aa: CASSPRDFGRDEQFF
j_gene: TRBJ2-1
abundance: .
d_gene: .
v_gene: TRBV7-9

CDR3nt: TGTGCCAGCAGCGTAGCTAGCGGGAGAGAAGAGACCCAGTACTTC
CDR3aa: CASSVASGREETQYF
j_gene: TRBJ2-5
abundance: .
d_gene: TRBD2
v_gene: TRBV9

CDR3nt: TGTGCCAGCTCACCACTTTCGGGAGGGGAGCTGTTTTTT
CDR3aa: CASSPLSGGELFF
j_gene: TRBJ2-2
abundance: .
d_gene: .
v_gene: TRBV18

CDR3nt: TGTGCCAGCAGCGCCCCCGGGACAGGGAAGCGTAATGAGCAGTTCTTC
CDR3aa: CASSAPGTGKRNEQFF
j_gene: TRBJ2-1
abundance: .
d_gene: TRBD1
v_gene: TRBV7-8

CDR3nt: TGTGCCAGCAGTGAAGCGGCCAAGGGGGCGACGAGCGGCAATGAGCAGTTCTTC
CDR3aa: CASSEAAKGATSGNEQFF
j_gene: TRBJ2-1
abundance: .
d_gene: TRBD1
v_gene: TRBV6-1

CDR3nt: TGTGCCAGCAGCTACAGGGGTGAGCCCCAGCATTTT
CDR3aa: CASSYRGEPQHF
j_gene: TRBJ1-5
abundance: .
d_gene: TRBD1
v_gene: TRBV7-2

CDR3nt: TGTGCCAGCAGTTTAATCGGGTCTAGGACTGAAGCTTTCTTT
CDR3aa: CASSLIGSRTEAFF
j_gene: TRBJ1-1
abundance: few
d_gene: .
v_gene: TRBV28